This TCR beta chain was captured by sequencing in a study of blood T cell repertoires in COVID-19. As for the study in general: T cells, B-cell-depleted T cells, or PBMCs supplied cDNA or gDNA.

As handled by the study authors: Cell counts per sample came from amplifying reference gene primers. Using immunoSEQ multiplex PCR, the repertoire was profiled, and TCRdb retains in-frame clones only, with some absent. V, J and clone size were drawn from that table, and D and trimming were deduced from the DNA. The sample contains roughly 150,000 clones, approximately 80% of which appear only once. Germline lookup yields CDR1 MNHEY and CDR2 SMNVEV (reference sequence). The CDR3 spans 16 residues. Trimming pared 5 bases from V and 0 bases from J, leaving 14 bases between. The sequencing sample was made of peripheral blood. The TCR originated in a woman in her fifties or sixties with acute or convalescent COVID-19. V is TRBV27 and J is TRBJ1-3; D gene uncertain. CDR3 bases: TGTGCCAGCAGTCCAATTCCGGGATTCTCTGGAAACACCATATATTTT. This translates into CASSPIPGFSGNTIYF.